The source of this TCR beta chain is a study of blood T cell repertoires in COVID-19. Assay: immunoSEQ multiplex PCR; the TCRdb copy retains only in-frame clones and omits some. The sample includes about 190,000 clones, around 84% of them seen just once. Trimming pared 0 bases from V and 4 bases from J, leaving 18 bases between. The CDR3 spans 17 residues. Germline CDR1 MNHEY, CDR2 SVGEGT. Sequenced: peripheral blood. The chain recombines TRBV6-2 or TRBV6-3 with TRBJ1-2; possible D gene TRBD1, 5 bases. This receptor was taken from a man younger than 45 with active or convalescent COVID-19. The CDR3 here is CASSYSLGIQATYGYTF. Written as DNA, the CDR3 is TGTGCCAGCAGTTACTCGTTGGGAATACAGGCAACCTATGGCTACACCTTC.